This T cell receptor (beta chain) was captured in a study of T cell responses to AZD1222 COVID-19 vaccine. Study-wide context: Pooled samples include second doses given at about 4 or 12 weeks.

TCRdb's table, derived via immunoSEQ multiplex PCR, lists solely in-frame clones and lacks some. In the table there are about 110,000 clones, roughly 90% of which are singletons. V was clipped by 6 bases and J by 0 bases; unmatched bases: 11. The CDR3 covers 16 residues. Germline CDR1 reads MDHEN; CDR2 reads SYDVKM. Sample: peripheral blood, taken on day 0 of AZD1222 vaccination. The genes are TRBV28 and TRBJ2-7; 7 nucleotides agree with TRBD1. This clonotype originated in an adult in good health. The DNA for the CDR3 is TGTGCCAGCAGACCAGGACAGGTCCGCTCCTCCTACGAGCAGTACTTC. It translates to CASRPGQVRSSYEQYF.